The source of this T cell receptor beta chain is a study of T cells in Graves' hyperthyroidism and ophthalmopathy (dated 2019 in TCRdb). In terms of the full investigation: Peripheral blood samples were taken at initial diagnosis, before any treatment was given. To identify distinguishing TCR V-J signatures, a discovery cohort of 95 to 100 patients was used, comprising approximately 40 with Graves' ophthalmopathy and 57 with stable Graves' hyperthyroidism. Prospective prediction of ophthalmopathy was tested in an independent validation cohort of fewer than 20 hyperthyroidism patients and 15 to 17 patients who later progressed to ophthalmopathy. The 75 to 100 discovery patients were divided at random into training and test sets in a 7:3 ratio. The study also compared thyroid tissue and blood T-cell repertoires from roughly six Graves' hyperthyroidism patients. After sampling, hyperthyroidism patients received methimazole starting at 30 mg daily, and ophthalmopathy patients received high-dose intravenous methylprednisolone. According to the paper, TCR Vbeta CDR3 sequencing was carried out on roughly 130 peripheral blood samples, which came from around 43 ophthalmopathy, under 85 hyperthyroidism and approximately 17 progressor patients.

Details on this clonotype: Which antigen it targets is not known. One base away there is no much larger clone; base qualities are not given.

The CDR1 and CDR2 encoded by the germline V gene are SGHRS and YFSETQ. Its CDR3 holds 16 amino acids, cysteine through phenylalanine. CDR3 DNA is the only sequence kept; it has 48 bases, read in frame from the first base. The junction shows trimming of 0 bases on V and 6 bases on J, and the gene matches do not reach 3 bases of it. The research as a whole found: A model built on a 13 V-J signature distinguished ophthalmopathy from stable hyperthyroidism, reaching 85% to 90% sensitivity and 81.08% specificity in cross-validation and 80%/75% in testing. Most expanded thyroid clonotypes (frequency above 0.001) were also found in blood, which suggests that blood repertoires may mirror thyroid immune responses. In validation, progression to ophthalmopathy was predicted by the model with about 70% sensitivity and just over 72% specificity, a median of 6.5 months before onset. No statistical method was used to set the sample size in advance, and investigators knew the group allocation.

Hyperthyroidism patients were newly diagnosed, with disease duration under 2 months, and aged 18 to 65 years. Any patient with an uncontrolled infection, another autoimmune disease, pregnancy or lactation was excluded. Diagnoses relied on clinical symptoms, serum thyroxine and TRAb, thyroid ultrasound and orbital computed tomography. Blood from progressor patients was collected at the time of first diagnosis with hyperthyroidism, before any ophthalmopathy symptoms had appeared. Ficoll-Paque density gradient centrifugation was used to isolate PBMCs from about 9.4 ml of fresh peripheral blood. Patients classed as progressors first received a Graves' hyperthyroidism diagnosis and then went on to develop ophthalmopathy during follow-up. Trizol reagent was used to extract total RNA, and RNA quality was then checked on an Agilent 2100 Bioanalyzer. TCR beta CDR3 regions were amplified from RNA transcripts. A first-round RT-PCR of the TCR CDR3 used the HTBI primer set with the Qiagen OneStep RT-PCR kit. Libraries were constructed in a second round of multiplex PCR, after which size selection and purification were carried out. Sequencing of the libraries was done on an Illumina HiSeq2000 using paired-end 100 bp reads. The published analysis was carried out like this. Raw data were processed with SOAPnuke, discarding reads with adapters, uncalled bases, mean Phred below 15, or no exact constant-primer or identifier match. High-quality paired reads were merged with COPE v1.2.5, and unique nucleotide sequences were defined as clonotypes. Clonotypes were aligned to IMGT TRBV, TRBD and TRBJ reference segments using MiTCR v1.1. The analysis was restricted to V-J combinations with a frequency above 0.0001, which together covered around 99% of the repertoires. The TCS score was defined as the ratio of F50 (clonal expansion) to E x V (chaos), calculated using BLOSUM62-based TCRdist between CDR3 peptides within each V-J. Welch's t-statistics and random forest reduced fewer than 600 V-J features to roughly 13, which were used in a naive Bayes classifier (R e1071). TCRdb reworked the public reads: Q25 trimming with fastp, MiXCR clone assembly, productive beta chains retained. Every CDR3 protein is listed once, alongside the most common genes and DNA of its rows. It is TCRdb's table, rather than the study itself, that gives the V and J calls and clone size. For this sample there are under 200,000 distinct CDR3 sequences; about 9% appear just once. The ten biggest clones cover approximately 24% of the sample.

The chain is made from TRBV5-1 and TRBJ2-2, and 12 bases in between align with TRBD2. Sequences were obtained from blood. The sequence came from a woman aged 18-29 years with Graves' hyperthyroidism that later progressed to Graves' ophthalmopathy. The CDR3 region reads CASSLALAGGAGELFF. The sequence in DNA is TGCGCCAGCAGCTTGGCCCTAGCGGGGGGGGCCGGGGAGCTGTTTTTT.